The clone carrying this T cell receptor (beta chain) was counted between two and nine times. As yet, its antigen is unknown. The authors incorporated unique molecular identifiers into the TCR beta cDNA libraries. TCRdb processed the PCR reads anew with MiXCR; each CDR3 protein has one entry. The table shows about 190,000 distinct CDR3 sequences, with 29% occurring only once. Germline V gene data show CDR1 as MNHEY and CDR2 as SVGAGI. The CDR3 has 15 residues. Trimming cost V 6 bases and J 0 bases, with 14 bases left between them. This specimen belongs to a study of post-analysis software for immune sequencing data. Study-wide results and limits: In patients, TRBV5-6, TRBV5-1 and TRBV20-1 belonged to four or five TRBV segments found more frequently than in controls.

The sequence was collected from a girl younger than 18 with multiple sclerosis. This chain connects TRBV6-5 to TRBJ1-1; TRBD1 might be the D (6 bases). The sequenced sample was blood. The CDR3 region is CASRQDRSMNTEAFF. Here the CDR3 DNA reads TGTGCCAGCAGACAAGACAGGTCCATGAACACTGAAGCTTTCTTT.